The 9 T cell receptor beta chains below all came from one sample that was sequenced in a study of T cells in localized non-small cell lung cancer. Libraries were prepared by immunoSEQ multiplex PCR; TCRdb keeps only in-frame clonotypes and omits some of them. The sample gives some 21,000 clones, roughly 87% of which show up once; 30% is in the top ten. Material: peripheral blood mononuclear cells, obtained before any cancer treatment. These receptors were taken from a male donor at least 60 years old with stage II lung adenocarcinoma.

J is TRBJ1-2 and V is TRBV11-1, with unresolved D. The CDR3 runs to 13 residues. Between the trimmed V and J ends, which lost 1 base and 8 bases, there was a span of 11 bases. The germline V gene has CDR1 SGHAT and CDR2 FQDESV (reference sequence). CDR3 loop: CASSLVPGFGYTF. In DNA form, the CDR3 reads TGTGCCAGCAGCTTAGTCCCCGGGTTCGGCTACACCTTC. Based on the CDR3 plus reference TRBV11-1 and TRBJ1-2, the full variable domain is EAEVAQSPRYKITEKSQAVAFWCDPISGHATLYWYRQILGQGPELLVQFQDESVVDDSQLPKDRFSAERLKGVDSTLKIQPAELGDSAMYLCASSLVPGFGYTFGSGTRLTVV.

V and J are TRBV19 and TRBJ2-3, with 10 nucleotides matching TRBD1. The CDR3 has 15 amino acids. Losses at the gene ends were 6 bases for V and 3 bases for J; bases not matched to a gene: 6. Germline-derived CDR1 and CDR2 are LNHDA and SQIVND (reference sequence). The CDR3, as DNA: TGTGCCAGTAGCTCTGGGGGACAGGGGACAGATACGCAGTATTTT. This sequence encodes CASSSGGQGTDTQYF.

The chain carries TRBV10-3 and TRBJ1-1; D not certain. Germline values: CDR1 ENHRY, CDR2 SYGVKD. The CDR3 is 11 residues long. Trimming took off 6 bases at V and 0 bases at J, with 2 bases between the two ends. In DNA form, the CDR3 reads TGTGCCATCAGGATGAACACTGAAGCTTTCTTT. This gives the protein CAIRMNTEAFF.

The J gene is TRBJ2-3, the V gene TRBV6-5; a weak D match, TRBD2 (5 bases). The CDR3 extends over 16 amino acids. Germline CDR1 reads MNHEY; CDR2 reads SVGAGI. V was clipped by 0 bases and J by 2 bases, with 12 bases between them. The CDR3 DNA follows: TGTGCCAGCAGTTACTCGCTCAGCGGTGACACAGATACGCAGTATTTT. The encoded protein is CASSYSLSGDTDTQYF.

The CDR3 nucleotides read TGTGCCAGCAGCGTATCCGGGACAGGGGAGTCACCCCTCCACTTT. Residues: CASSVSGTGESPLHF. V is TRBV11-1 and J is TRBJ1-6, with TRBD1 matching 10 bases. Germline CDR1 and CDR2: SGHAT and FQDESV (reference sequence). The CDR3 contains 15 residues. V trimming: 5 bases; J trimming: 10 bases; junction bases outside the gene matches: 8.

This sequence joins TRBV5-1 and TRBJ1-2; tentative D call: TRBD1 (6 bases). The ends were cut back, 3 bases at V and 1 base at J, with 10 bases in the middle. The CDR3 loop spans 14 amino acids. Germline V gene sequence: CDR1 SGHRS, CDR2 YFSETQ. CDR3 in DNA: TGCGCCAGCAGCTGGACAGATAATAACTATGGCTACACCTTC. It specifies CASSWTDNNYGYTF.

CDR3 loop: CASSDPRGGQETQYF. The CDR3 DNA reads TGCGCCAGCAGTGACCCCAGGGGGGGCCAAGAGACCCAGTACTTC. V and J are TRBV10-1 and TRBJ2-5, with D perhaps assigned TRBD1 or TRBD2 (7 bases each). V was shortened by 3 bases and J by 1 base, with 12 bases between the two germline ends. Germline CDR1 is WNHNN and CDR2 is SYGVQD (reference sequence). The CDR3 has 15 residues.

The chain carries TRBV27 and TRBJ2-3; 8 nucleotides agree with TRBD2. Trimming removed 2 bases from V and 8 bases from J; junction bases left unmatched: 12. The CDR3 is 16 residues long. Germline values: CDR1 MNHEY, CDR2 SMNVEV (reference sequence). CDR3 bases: TGTGCCAGCAGTTTAGGGGGGGGTAGCGGGATATCTACGCAGTATTTT. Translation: CASSLGGGSGISTQYF.

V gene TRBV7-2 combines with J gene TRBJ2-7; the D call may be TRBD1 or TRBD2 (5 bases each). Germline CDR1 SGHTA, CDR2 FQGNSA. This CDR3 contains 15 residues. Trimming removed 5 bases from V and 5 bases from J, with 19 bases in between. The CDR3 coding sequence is TGTGCCAGCAGCCCCCCGAGAGGGGTTCGGGACGAGCAGTACTTC. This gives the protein CASSPPRGVRDEQYF.